This T cell receptor beta chain was profiled in a study of blood T cell repertoires in COVID-19. The overall study: Nucleic acid was either cDNA or gDNA, and it came from T cells, B-cell-depleted T cells, or PBMCs.

The CDR3 spans 16 residues. Looked up from germline, CDR1 is KGHSH and CDR2 is LQKENI. Trimming left V 3 bases short and J 4 bases short, with 15 bases between. Cohort assignment relied on participant-reported clinical history. As processed by the authors: Reference gene primer amplification gave estimated nucleated cell counts. Data came from immunoSEQ multiplex PCR; TCRdb stores just in-frame clones and leaves some out. Clone size and V and J calls were adopted from that table, with D and trimming inferred from the DNA. The sample records under 450,000 clones, approximately 84% being singletons. The sequence derives from a woman under 40 who had recovered from COVID-19. The sample was PBMCs or T cells enriched from blood (not recorded which). The genes are TRBV18 and TRBJ2-2, with D hard to call. CDR3 bases: TGTGCCAGCTCACCCCCTCTAAGTCCGGGCACCGGGGAGCTGTTTTTT. This sequence encodes CASSPPLSPGTGELFF. Looking up the rest from reference TRBV18 and TRBJ2-2 gives the full variable domain: NAGVMQNPRHLVRRRGQEARLRCSPMKGHSHVYWYRQLPEEGLKFMVYLQKENIIDESGMPKERFSAEFPKEGPSILRIQQVVRGDSAAYFCASSPPLSPGTGELFFGEGSRLTVL.